The present T cell receptor (beta chain) was sequenced within a study of T cell repertoires in cytomegalovirus infection. For the study at large: Evidence of both CMV infection and a matching HLA type came from public TCR beta signatures.

TCRdb re-analysed the reads in MiXCR, keeping a single row per CDR3 protein. Among around 330,000 distinct CDR3 sequences listed, 15% to 20% were seen once. The CDR3 consists of 17 residues. Trimming at V came to 2 bases and at J to 0 bases, leaving 9 bases not matched to a gene. The germline V gene encodes CDR1 LGHDT and CDR2 YNNKEL (reference sequence). Study-level findings and limits: Totalled public TCR beta family frequency picked out people who carried CMV plus the relevant HLA. Dominating the ex vivo response were TCR beta clonotypes that were CMV-specific and HLA-C-restricted.

This clonotype has a handful of counts. Its specificity is not known. The V gene is TRBV3-1, the J gene TRBJ1-1; TRBD1 agrees at 7 bases. This clonotype was obtained from a human donor in good health (CMV status not recorded). Some clones in this sample may be carry-over from other donors' samples. Material: PBMCs. CDR3 in amino acids: CASSQPPRDRMNTEAFF. The CDR3 region has the DNA TGTGCCAGCAGCCAACCCCCACGGGACAGAATGAACACTGAAGCTTTCTTT. Drawing the rest from reference TRBV3-1 and TRBJ1-1, the complete variable domain is DTAVSQTPKYLVTQMGNDKSIKCEQNLGHDTMYWYKQDSKKFLKIMFSYNNKELIINETVPNRFSPKSPDKAHLNLHINSLELGDSAVYFCASSQPPRDRMNTEAFFGQGTRLTVV.